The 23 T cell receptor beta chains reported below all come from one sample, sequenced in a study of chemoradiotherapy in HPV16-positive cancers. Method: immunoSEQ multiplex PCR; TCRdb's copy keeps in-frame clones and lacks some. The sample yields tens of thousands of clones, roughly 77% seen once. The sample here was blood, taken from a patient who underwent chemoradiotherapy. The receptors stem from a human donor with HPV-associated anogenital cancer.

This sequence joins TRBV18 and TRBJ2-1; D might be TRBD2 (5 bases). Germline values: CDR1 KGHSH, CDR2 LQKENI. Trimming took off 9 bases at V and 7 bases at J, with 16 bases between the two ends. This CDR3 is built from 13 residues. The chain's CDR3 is CASHQLVGNEQFF. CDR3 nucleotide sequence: TGTGCCAGTCACCAACTAGTGGGAAATGAGCAGTTCTTC.

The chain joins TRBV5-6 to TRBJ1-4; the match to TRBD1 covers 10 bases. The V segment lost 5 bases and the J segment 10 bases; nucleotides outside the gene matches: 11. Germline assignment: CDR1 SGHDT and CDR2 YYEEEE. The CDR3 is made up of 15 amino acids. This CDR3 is CASSLNGQGEGKLFF. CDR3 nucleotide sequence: TGTGCCAGCAGTTTGAACGGACAGGGGGAAGGAAAACTGTTTTTT.

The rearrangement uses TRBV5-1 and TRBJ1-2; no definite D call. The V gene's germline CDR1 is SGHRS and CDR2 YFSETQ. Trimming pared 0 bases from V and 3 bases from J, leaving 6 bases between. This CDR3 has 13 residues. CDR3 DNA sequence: TGCGCCAGCAGCTTGGACCGATACTATGGCTACACCTTC. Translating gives CASSLDRYYGYTF.

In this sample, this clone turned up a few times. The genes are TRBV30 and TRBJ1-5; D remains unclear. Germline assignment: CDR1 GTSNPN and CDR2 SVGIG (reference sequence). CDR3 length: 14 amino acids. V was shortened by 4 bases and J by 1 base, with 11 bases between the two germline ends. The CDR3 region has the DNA TGTGCCTGGACAGGCCTGGGGAGCAATCAGCCCCAGCATTTT. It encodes CAWTGLGSNQPQHF.

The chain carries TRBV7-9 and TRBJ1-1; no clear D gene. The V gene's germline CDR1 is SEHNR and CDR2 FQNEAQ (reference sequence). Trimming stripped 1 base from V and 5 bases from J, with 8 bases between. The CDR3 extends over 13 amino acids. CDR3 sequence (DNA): TGTGCCAGCAGCTTAGGAGGTCGGACTGAAGCTTTCTTT. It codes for CASSLGGRTEAFF.

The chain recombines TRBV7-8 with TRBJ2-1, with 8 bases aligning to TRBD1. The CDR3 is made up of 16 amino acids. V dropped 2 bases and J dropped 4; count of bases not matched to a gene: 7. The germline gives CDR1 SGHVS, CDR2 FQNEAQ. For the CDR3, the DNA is TGTGCCAGCAGCTTAAGGGCCGGACAGGGTTACAATGAGCAGTTCTTC. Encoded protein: CASSLRAGQGYNEQFF. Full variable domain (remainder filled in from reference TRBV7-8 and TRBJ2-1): GAGVSQSPRYKVAKRGQDVALRCDPISGHVSLFWYQQALGQGPEFLTYFQNEAQLDKSGLPSDRFFAERPEGSVSTLKIQRTQQEDSAVYLCASSLRAGQGYNEQFFGPGTRLTVL.

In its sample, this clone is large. The CDR3 protein is CASSLGDSANYGYTF. The CDR3 DNA sequence: TGTGCCAGCAGCTTAGGGGACAGCGCTAACTATGGCTACACCTTC. This chain uses TRBV7-9 with TRBJ1-2; 7 bases line up with TRBD1. Looked up from germline, CDR1 is SEHNR and CDR2 is FQNEAQ (reference sequence). The V gene end was trimmed by 1 base and the J gene end by 0 bases; junction bases not matched to a gene: 2. The CDR3 loop spans 15 amino acids.

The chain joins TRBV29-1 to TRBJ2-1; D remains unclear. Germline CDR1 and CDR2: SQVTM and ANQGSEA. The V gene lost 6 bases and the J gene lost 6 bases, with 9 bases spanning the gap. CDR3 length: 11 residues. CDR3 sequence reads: CSVPRINEQFF. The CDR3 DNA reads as TGCAGCGTCCCCAGGATCAATGAGCAGTTCTTC.

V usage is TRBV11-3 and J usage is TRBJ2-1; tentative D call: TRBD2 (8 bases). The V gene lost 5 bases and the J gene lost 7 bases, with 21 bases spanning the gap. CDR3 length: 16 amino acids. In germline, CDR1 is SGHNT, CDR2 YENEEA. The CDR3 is CASSPGGSGANNEQFF. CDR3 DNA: TGTGCCAGCAGCCCAGGGGGTAGCGGGGCAAATAATGAGCAGTTCTTC.

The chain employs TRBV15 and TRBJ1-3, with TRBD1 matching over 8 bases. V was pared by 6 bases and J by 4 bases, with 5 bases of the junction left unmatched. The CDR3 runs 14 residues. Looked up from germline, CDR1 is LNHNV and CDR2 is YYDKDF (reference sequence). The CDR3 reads CATRGQGRGNTIYF. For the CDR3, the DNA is TGTGCCACCAGAGGACAGGGCCGAGGAAACACCATATATTTT.

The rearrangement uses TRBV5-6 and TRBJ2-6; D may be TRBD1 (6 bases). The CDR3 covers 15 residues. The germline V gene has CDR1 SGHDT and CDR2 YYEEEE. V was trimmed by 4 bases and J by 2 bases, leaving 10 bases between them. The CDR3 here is CASSIGGPGANVLTF. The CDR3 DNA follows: TGTGCCAGCAGCATTGGGGGCCCTGGGGCCAACGTCCTGACTTTC.

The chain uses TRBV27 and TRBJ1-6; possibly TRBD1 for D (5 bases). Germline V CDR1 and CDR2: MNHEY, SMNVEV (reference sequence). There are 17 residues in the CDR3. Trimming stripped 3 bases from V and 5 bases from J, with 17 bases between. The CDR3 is CASSFLLVGVNNSPLHF. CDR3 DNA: TGTGCCAGCAGTTTCCTCCTCGTGGGGGTTAATAATTCACCCCTCCACTTT.

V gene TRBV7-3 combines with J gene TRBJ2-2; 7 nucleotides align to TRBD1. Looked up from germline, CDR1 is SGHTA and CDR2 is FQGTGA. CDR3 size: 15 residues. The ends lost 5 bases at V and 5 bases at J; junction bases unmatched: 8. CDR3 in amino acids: CASSPYTTGTGELFF. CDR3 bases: TGTGCCAGCAGCCCGTATACGACAGGGACCGGGGAGCTGTTTTTT.

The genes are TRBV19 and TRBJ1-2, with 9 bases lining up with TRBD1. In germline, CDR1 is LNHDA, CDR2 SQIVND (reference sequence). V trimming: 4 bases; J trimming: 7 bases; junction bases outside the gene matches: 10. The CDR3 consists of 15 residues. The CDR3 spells CASSTRDRVYGGYTF. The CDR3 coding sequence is TGTGCCAGTAGTACCCGGGACAGGGTCTACGGTGGCTACACCTTC.

The DNA of the CDR3 is TGTGCCAGTACCCCATTCGGGTGGAACACTGAAGCTTTCTTT. As protein: CASTPFGWNTEAFF. V gene TRBV19 combines with J gene TRBJ1-1, with D hard to call. The CDR3 is 14 amino acids. The V gene's germline CDR1 is LNHDA and CDR2 SQIVND (reference sequence). V lost 7 bases to trimming and J lost 1 base, with 13 bases between them.

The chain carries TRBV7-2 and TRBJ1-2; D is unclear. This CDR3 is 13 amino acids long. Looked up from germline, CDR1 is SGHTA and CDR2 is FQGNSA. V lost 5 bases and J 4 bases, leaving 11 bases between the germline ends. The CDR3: CASSPLQIYGYTF. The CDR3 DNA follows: TGTGCCAGCAGCCCTCTCCAGATCTATGGCTACACCTTC.

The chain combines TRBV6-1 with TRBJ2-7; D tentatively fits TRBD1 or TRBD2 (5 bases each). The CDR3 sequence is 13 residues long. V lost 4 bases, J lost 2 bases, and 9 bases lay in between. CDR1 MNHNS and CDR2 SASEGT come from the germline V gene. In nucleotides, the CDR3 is TGTGCCAGCAGTGGTATGGGACCCTACGAGCAGTACTTC. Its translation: CASSGMGPYEQYF.

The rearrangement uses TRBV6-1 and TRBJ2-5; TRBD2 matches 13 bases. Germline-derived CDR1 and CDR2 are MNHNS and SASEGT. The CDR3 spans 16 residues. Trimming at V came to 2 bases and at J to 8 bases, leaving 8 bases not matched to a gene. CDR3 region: CASSEWATSGGGTQYF. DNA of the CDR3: TGTGCCAGCAGTGAATGGGCCACTAGCGGGGGGGGCACCCAGTACTTC.

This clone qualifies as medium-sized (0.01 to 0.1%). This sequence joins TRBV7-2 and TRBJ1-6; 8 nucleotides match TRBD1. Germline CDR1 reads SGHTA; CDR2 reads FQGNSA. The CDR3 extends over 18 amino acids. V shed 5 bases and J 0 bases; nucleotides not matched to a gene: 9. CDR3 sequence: CASSRRGQESSYNSPLHF. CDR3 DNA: TGTGCCAGCAGCCGTAGGGGACAGGAGAGCTCCTATAATTCACCCCTCCACTTT.

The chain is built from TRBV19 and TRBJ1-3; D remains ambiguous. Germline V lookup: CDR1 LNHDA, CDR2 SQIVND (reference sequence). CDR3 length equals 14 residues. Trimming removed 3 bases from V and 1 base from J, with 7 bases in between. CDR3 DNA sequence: TGTGCCAGTAGTATTTCGGGTTCTGGAAACACCATATATTTT. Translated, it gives CASSISGSGNTIYF.

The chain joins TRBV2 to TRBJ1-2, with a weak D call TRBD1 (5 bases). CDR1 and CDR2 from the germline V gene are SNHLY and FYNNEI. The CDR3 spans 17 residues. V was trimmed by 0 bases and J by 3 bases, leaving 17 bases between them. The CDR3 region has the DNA TGTGCCAGCAGTGAAGCCTTATCCAGACAGCAAGACTATGGCTACACCTTC. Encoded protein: CASSEALSRQQDYGYTF.

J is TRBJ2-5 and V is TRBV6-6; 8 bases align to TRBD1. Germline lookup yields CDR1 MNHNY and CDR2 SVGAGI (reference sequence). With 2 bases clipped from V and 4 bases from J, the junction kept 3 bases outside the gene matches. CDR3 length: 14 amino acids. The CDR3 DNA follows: TGTGCCAGCAGTTACCCTGGACAGGGAGAGACCCAGTACTTC. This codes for CASSYPGQGETQYF.

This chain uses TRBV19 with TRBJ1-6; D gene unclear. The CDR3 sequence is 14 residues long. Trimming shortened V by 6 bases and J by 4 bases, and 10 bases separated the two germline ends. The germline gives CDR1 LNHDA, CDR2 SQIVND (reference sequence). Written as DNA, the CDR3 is TGTGCCAGTAGGTCGGCGGCTTATAATTCACCCCTCCACTTT. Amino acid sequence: CASRSAAYNSPLHF.